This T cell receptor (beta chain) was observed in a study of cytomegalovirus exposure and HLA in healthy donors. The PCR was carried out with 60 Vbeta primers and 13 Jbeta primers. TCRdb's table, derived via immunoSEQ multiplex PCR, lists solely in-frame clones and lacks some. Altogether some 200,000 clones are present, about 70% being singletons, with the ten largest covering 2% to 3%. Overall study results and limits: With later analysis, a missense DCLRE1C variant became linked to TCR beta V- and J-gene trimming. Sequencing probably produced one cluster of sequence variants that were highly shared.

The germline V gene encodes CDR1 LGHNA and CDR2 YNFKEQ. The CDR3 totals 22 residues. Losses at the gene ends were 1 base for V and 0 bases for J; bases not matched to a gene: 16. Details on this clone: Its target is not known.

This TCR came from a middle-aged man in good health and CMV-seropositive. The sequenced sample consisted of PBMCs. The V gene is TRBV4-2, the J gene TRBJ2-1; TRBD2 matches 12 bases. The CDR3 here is CASSQVSLAGGINPSSYNEQFF. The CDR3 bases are TGTGCCAGCAGCCAAGTATCACTAGCGGGGGGCATAAACCCGAGCTCCTACAATGAGCAGTTCTTC.